This TCR beta chain appears in the sequencing data of a study of identical twins (dated by TCRdb to the mid-2010s). Regarding the study in general: TCR alpha and beta repertoires from monozygotic twins, unrelated adults of various ages and cord blood were deep-sequenced to test whether fetal clonotypes persist. To rule out contamination, replicate twin experiments were performed at different times with different library preparation protocols. Overall study outcomes, separate from this receptor: Conclusions relied on cross-sectional statistical analysis, since the same donors could not be followed over many years. Recombination models systematically underestimated out-of-frame TCR alpha sharing in monozygotic twins but agreed with sharing between unrelated individuals. The excess sharing between twins in beta out-of-frame sequences was weaker because fewer shared sequences reduced the signal-to-noise ratio. Abundant cord blood beta clonotypes had fewer insertions, young adult naive repertoires showed a similar but weaker trend, and memory repertoires showed no such trend. Compared with coincidental sharing between unrelated individuals, out-of-frame TCR alpha sequences shared between twins showed an excess of sequences with low generation probability. Invariant T cells such as MAIT and iNKT could partly confound zero-insertion analyses, although diverse VJ usage argued against such confounding for most clonotypes.

Libraries were made using 5' RACE. TCRdb shows the sequencer as Illumina HiSeq 2000. A universal primer binding site was added through template switching, and the final cDNA carried a unique molecular identifier so that TCR cDNA molecules could be counted accurately. First-strand cDNA for TCR alpha and beta chains was synthesized from specific primers in the conserved constant-segment region. To control for contamination, every cDNA library carried two barcodes: a SMART-Mk sample barcode plus Illumina barcodes. Two successive PCR steps introduced TruSeq adapter sequences along with Illumina sample barcodes. The Illumina HiSeq platform was used with custom primers to sequence TCR alpha and beta cDNA libraries. On the authors' methods: Raw reads were processed with MiGEC to extract unique molecular identifiers, and MiXCR was used to determine CDR3 positions. Recombination models were inferred per individual with the repgenHMM and IGoR tools using an EM algorithm. The tcR package in R was used for shared clonotype analysis, with sharing normalized by the product of cloneset sizes. Out-of-frame nonproductive sequences were analyzed to study raw recombination free of thymic and clonal selection effects. The public reads were run again by TCRdb, first through fastp at Q25 and then through MiXCR, and only productive beta chains were kept. Under each unique CDR3 protein, matching rows form one entry showing the most common genes and DNA. The V and J calls and clone size come from TCRdb's table, not from the authors' own analysis. The sample contains 600,000 to 800,000 distinct CDR3 sequences, around 21% of them found a single time. The biggest ten clones account for 4% to 4.5% of the sample.

Via the germline V gene, CDR1 is MNHEY and CDR2 SVGAGI. Reading from cysteine to phenylalanine, the CDR3 counts 14 amino acids. CDR3 DNA only is kept here, 42 bases in frame from base 1. Trimming at the junction amounts to 2 bases on V and 5 bases on J, and the germline ends lie 12 bases apart. All donors were healthy Caucasians. The twin cohort consisted of three pairs of female monozygotic twins, all aged about 18 to 29 years. The RNA used for TCR libraries was isolated from peripheral blood mononuclear cells. As to this clonotype: Its antigen is unknown. No much larger clonotype is one base removed from it; base qualities were not supplied.

This sample also belongs to another study, concerning T cells expressing NK-cell markers. The second study reports: TCR beta-chain repertoires were profiled in sorted CD3+CD56+NKG2C+, CD3+CD56+NKG2C- and CD3+CD56-NKG2C+ T-cell subsets from eight donors. Of the eight sequenced donors, seven were found to be HCMV-seropositive and one was found to be HCMV-seronegative. To restrict sorting to alphabetaTCR-expressing T cells, an anti-gammadeltaTCR antibody was added in several experiments. In roughly six donors, the dominant CD3+CD56+NKG2C+ clonotypes were among the top 10 CD8+ clonotypes and accounted for roughly 1.0-8% of CD8+ T cells. Those dominant clonotypes were again the most abundant among CD3+CD56-NKG2C+ cells in a handful of donors, at about 28.3-60.1%. Whether the expanded NKG2C-expressing T cell clones were specific for HCMV antigens was left unclear. The eight sequenced donors were randomly selected healthy volunteers, three men and five women. HCMV-specific IgG was detected in serum with a commercial ELISA kit to determine HCMV serostatus. For over five donors, bulk peripheral blood T-cell repertoires were additionally sequenced from unsorted PBMC. MIGEC handled demultiplexing of the reads and grouping by UMI, while MiTCR was used to assemble and quantify clonotypes. To remove erroneous sequences, TCR cDNA sequences were retained only when supported by two or more reads. The tcR package was used for downstream repertoire analysis, with clonotypes matched between fractions based on CDR3 nucleotide sequence plus V segment. VDJmatch was used to annotate antigen specificity against VDJdb, with one amino acid substitution allowed in CDR3.

The receptor was derived from a woman aged 18-30 years in good health. Sample: PBMCs. The rearranged segments are TRBV6-5 and TRBJ2-5, with the D gene not confidently named. The CDR3 amino acid sequence is: CASSYDPLYETQYF. The base sequence is TGTGCCAGCAGTTACGACCCCCTATACGAGACCCAGTACTTC.